A selection of T cell receptor beta chains follows, all from one sample in a study of blood T cells in healthy people across ages. TCRdb reanalysed the 5' RACE reads using MiXCR and keeps one entry per CDR3 protein. The sample consists of approximately 600,000 distinct CDR3 sequences, about 54% of them appearing once. Specimen: blood. The source of these receptors is a man aged 55 to 70 in good health. The CDR3 runs from the conserved cysteine through the conserved F or W. A D gene is named only where the DNA matches it firmly. Clone size is given for some rows only: seen once, a few or many times, or a class if the clone is expanded.

clone size	V gene	D gene	J gene	CDR3 DNA	CDR3 protein
NA	TRBV27	NA	TRBJ2-4	TGTGCCAGCAGTCTAAATACAGGAAGGAAAAACATTCAGTACTTC	CASSLNTGRKNIQYF
NA	TRBV5-6	NA	TRBJ1-1	TGTGCCAGCAGCTTCTCAGTCACTGAAGCTTTCTTT	CASSFSVTEAFF
NA	TRBV7-4	NA	TRBJ2-2	TGTGCCAGCAGTGGTTCTAGGACCGAGACCGGGGAGCTGTTTTTT	CASSGSRTETGELFF
NA	TRBV29-1	NA	TRBJ1-1	TGCAGCGCCATCCGGGCTCAGAACACTGAAGCTTTCTTT	CSAIRAQNTEAFF
once	TRBV12-3/TRBV12-4	NA	TRBJ2-4	TGTGCCAGCAGTCCGGACTATTTGGGAAACATTCAGTACTTC	CASSPDYLGNIQYF
few	TRBV11-2	NA	TRBJ2-5	TGTGCCAGCAGCTTAGTTGGTGGTAGACGTGAGACCCAGTACTTC	CASSLVGGRRETQYF
few	TRBV12-3/TRBV12-4	TRBD2	TRBJ2-7	TGTGCCAGCAGTCCAGACAGGTTTGGACTAGCGGGGTCCTCCTACAATGAGCAGTACTTC	CASSPDRFGLAGSSYNEQYF
NA	TRBV20-1	NA	TRBJ2-6	TGCAGTGCTAGGTTGAGTACTGGGGCCAACGTCCTGACTTTC	CSARLSTGANVLTF
NA	TRBV4-2	NA	TRBJ1-1	TGTGCCAGCAGCCATGGTGTCGAGCCGGGGGTTACTGAAGCTTTCTTT	CASSHGVEPGVTEAFF
NA	TRBV6-2/TRBV6-3	NA	TRBJ1-5	TGTGCCAGCGGGGGTGTTCATAGCAATCAGCCCCAGCATTTT	CASGGVHSNQPQHF
NA	TRBV15	NA	TRBJ1-6	TGTGCCACCAGCAGGTCGCCGGGTGATCCCCTCCACTTT	CATSRSPGDPLHF
NA	TRBV7-2	TRBD2	TRBJ2-1	TGTGCCAGCAGCTTAGGGGGGACTAGCGGGGGTAATGAGCAGTTCTTC	CASSLGGTSGGNEQFF
once	TRBV9	NA	TRBJ2-7	TGTGCCAGCAGCGAGGCTGGCTCACCCTACGAGCAGTACTTC	CASSEAGSPYEQYF
NA	TRBV10-3	NA	TRBJ2-3	TGTGCCACCCTGCCGGGCATAATCACAGATACGCAGTATTTT	CATLPGIITDTQYF
NA	TRBV7-9	NA	TRBJ1-4	TGTGCCAGCGGCCCGACAGATCCGGGTGGAAAACTGTTTTTT	CASGPTDPGGKLFF
few	TRBV5-1	NA	TRBJ2-7	TGCGCCAGCAGCTTCGGACAGTTAACCTACGAGCAGTACTTC	CASSFGQLTYEQYF
many	TRBV12-3/TRBV12-4	NA	TRBJ2-3	TGTGCCAGCAGCCCTCCCGACTGGTACACAGATACGCAGTATTTT	CASSPPDWYTDTQYF
NA	TRBV15	NA	TRBJ2-7	TGTGCCACCAGCCCGGGGGTGGGGGACGTCTACGAGCAGTACTTC	CATSPGVGDVYEQYF
many	TRBV14	TRBD1	TRBJ1-2	TGTGCCAGCAGCCAAGGGGACAGTGGGAACTATGGCTACACCTTC	CASSQGDSGNYGYTF
NA	TRBV11-2	TRBD1	TRBJ2-5	TGTGCCAGCAGCGCACAGGGGGTCTACTCGACCCAGTACTTC	CASSAQGVYSTQYF
NA	TRBV12-3/TRBV12-4	NA	TRBJ1-6	TGTGCCAGCAAACCCACCGACGGCCCCCTCCACTTT	CASKPTDGPLHF
NA	TRBV20-1	NA	TRBJ2-1	TGCAGTGCTAGTTCCGGGCGACGGAGCAATGAGCAGTTCTTC	CSASSGRRSNEQFF
few	TRBV7-2	NA	TRBJ2-1	TGTGCCAGCAGCTTAGAGTCCGGGATCAATGAGCAGTTCTTC	CASSLESGINEQFF
once	TRBV20-1	TRBD2	TRBJ2-5	TGCAGTGCCCGGACTAGCGGGTTCGGAGCCCAGTACTTC	CSARTSGFGAQYF
NA	TRBV4-2	TRBD1	TRBJ1-6	TGTGCCAGCAGCCAACGGACAGGGGGCTTGGGGAATTCACCCCTCCACTTT	CASSQRTGGLGNSPLHF
NA	TRBV10-3	TRBD1	TRBJ1-6	TGTGCCATCAGAGGGGGGACAGGGGGCCGTAATTCACCCCTCCACTTT	CAIRGGTGGRNSPLHF
NA	TRBV20-1	TRBD2	TRBJ2-7	TGCAGTGCTAGGCCAGCGGGGGGCCCCTACGAGCAGTACTTC	CSARPAGGPYEQYF
once	TRBV27	NA	TRBJ1-2	TGTGCCAGCTCACTTAGGCAGGGGCGAGCTAACTATGGCTACACCTTC	CASSLRQGRANYGYTF
NA	TRBV9	NA	TRBJ2-5	TGTGCCAGCAGCGTAAGTCTGGTAGGGGAAGAGACCCAGTACTTC	CASSVSLVGEETQYF
once	TRBV2	TRBD1	TRBJ2-3	TGTGCCAGCAGGCGGACAGGGAGCACAGATACGCAGTATTTT	CASRRTGSTDTQYF
few	TRBV6-2/TRBV6-3	NA	TRBJ2-1	TGTGCCAGCAACCTCCAGGGATCCTACAATGAGCAGTTCTTC	CASNLQGSYNEQFF
once	TRBV29-1	TRBD2	TRBJ2-1	TGCAGCGTTGAAAGGAGCGGGGGGGCCTACAATGAGCAGTTCTTC	CSVERSGGAYNEQFF
NA	TRBV3-1	NA	TRBJ2-6	TGTGCCAGCAGCCAAGATAGGCGGAGCTCTGGGGCCAACGTCCTGACTTTC	CASSQDRRSSGANVLTF
NA	TRBV2	NA	TRBJ2-3	TGTGCCGGCAGGTACCTTAAAGATACGCAGTATTTT	CAGRYLKDTQYF
few	TRBV29-1	NA	TRBJ2-5	TGCAGCGTTCGGGCAGAAGAGACCCAGTACTTC	CSVRAEETQYF
NA	TRBV6-5	NA	TRBJ2-3	TGTGCCAGCAGCACAGGGTTCTCAGATACGCAGTATTTT	CASSTGFSDTQYF
NA	TRBV5-1	TRBD1	TRBJ1-1	TGCGCCAGCAGCTTGGGCAGGGGGCGAGGGACTGAAGCTTTCTTT	CASSLGRGRGTEAFF
NA	TRBV18	NA	TRBJ1-5	TGTGCCAGCTCACGGACAGAGGCGAGCAATCAGCCCCAGCATTTT	CASSRTEASNQPQHF
NA	TRBV20-1	NA	TRBJ2-3	TGCAGTGCTAGAGATCGTCTAAGCTCAGATACGCAGTATTTT	CSARDRLSSDTQYF
NA	TRBV6-6	TRBD2	TRBJ2-5	TGTGCCAGCACCACAGGACTAGCGGGGCACCAAGAGACCCAGTACTTC	CASTTGLAGHQETQYF
NA	TRBV29-1	NA	TRBJ2-3	TGCAGCGGAAGATTGGACCGCCCAGATACGCAGTATTTT	CSGRLDRPDTQYF
NA	TRBV7-9	NA	TRBJ2-4	TGTGCCAGCAGCAGGGGGGTCCGGGACCCCAAAAACATTCAGTACTTC	CASSRGVRDPKNIQYF